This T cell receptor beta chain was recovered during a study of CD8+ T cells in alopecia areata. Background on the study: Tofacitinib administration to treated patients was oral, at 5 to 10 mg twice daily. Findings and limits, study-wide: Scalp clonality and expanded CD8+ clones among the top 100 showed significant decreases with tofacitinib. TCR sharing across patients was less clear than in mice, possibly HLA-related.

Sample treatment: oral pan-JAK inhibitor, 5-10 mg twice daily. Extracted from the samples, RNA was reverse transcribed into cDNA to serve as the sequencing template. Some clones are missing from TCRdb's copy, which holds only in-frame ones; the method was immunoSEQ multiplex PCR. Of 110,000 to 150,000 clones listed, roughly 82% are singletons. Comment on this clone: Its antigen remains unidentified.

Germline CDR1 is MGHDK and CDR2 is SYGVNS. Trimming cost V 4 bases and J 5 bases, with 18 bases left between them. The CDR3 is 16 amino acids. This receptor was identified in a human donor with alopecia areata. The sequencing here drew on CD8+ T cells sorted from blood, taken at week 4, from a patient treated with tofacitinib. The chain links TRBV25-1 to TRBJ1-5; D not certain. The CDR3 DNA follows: TGTGCCAGCAGTGCGCAAGGGCCTTTATTCGATCAGCCCCAGCATTTT. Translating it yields CASSAQGPLFDQPQHF.